This T cell receptor beta chain emerged from a study of T cell responses to AZD1222 COVID-19 vaccine. Whole-study findings and limits: Among vaccine-associated CD4 TCRs, coverage spanned spike, with dominance at 160-218 and 743-854.

About this clone: Antigen: not known.

Sequencing used immunoSEQ multiplex PCR; TCRdb keeps in-frame clones, though not all of them. The sample has 100,000 to 150,000 clones; just over 90% are singletons. Material: peripheral blood, obtained on day 0 of AZD1222 vaccination. This receptor was obtained from an adult in good health.

CDR3 amino acids: CASSLRQGGKEKLFF. CDR3 DNA: TGCGCCAGCAGCCTCAGACAGGGAGGGAAGGAAAAACTGTTTTTT. This rearrangement joins TRBV4-1 to TRBJ1-4; 7 nucleotides line up with TRBD1. The CDR3 consists of 15 residues. Trimming cost V 4 bases and J 8 bases; bases outside gene matches: 10. Germline V gene lookup returns CDR1 MGHRA and CDR2 YSYEKL.